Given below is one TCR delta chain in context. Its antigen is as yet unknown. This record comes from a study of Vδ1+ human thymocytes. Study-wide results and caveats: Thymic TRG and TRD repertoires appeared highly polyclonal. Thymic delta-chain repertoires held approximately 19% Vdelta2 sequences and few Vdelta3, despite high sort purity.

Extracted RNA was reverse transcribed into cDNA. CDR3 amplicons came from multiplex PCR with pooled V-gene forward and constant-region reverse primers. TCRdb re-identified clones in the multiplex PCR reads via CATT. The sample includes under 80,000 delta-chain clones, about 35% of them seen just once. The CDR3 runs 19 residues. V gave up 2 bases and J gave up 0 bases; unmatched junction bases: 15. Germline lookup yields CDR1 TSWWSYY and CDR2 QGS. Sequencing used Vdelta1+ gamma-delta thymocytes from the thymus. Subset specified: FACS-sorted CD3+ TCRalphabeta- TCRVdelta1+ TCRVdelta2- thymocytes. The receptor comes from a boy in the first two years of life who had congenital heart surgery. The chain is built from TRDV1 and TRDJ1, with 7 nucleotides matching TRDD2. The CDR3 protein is CALGEDSYPNGPYTDKLIF. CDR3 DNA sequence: TGTGCTCTTGGGGAAGATTCCTACCCCAATGGGCCGTACACCGATAAACTCATCTTT.